Listed below are T cell receptor beta chains from one sample, sequenced in a study of identifying expanded T cells in peripheral blood. The method was immunoSEQ multiplex PCR; TCRdb's version includes in-frame clones alone and lacks a portion of them. The sample includes approximately 110,000 clones, around 89% seen only once; the top ten take about 15%. Sample: blood. The receptors shown here come from a person between 18 and 70 years old in good health. Each CDR3 is given with its conserved first and last residue. Each record gives: clone size, J gene, D gene, V gene, CDR3 DNA, CDR3 protein. D genes are given only for firm matches. Clone sizes are given selectively: once, few, many, or a class where the clone is expanded.

few,TRBJ1-1,.,TRBV28,TGTGCCAGCAGAGGACTTTCAAACACTGAAGCTTTCTTT,CASRGLSNTEAFF
few,TRBJ1-1,.,TRBV23-1,TGCGCCAGCAGTCAATCAGGGACCTGCGGAGCTTTCTTT,CASSQSGTCGAFF
.,TRBJ2-3,.,TRBV6-6,TGTGCCAGCAGTTACATCCAGGTCACAGATACGCAGTATTTT,CASSYIQVTDTQYF
.,TRBJ2-3,TRBD2,TRBV6-5,TGTGCCAGCAGTCAACTAGCGGGGGGAGTAGATACGCAGTATTTT,CASSQLAGGVDTQYF
.,TRBJ2-5,.,TRBV5-4,TGCGCCAGCAGCCCGGGACCGAAAGAGACCCAGTACTTC,CASSPGPKETQYF
.,TRBJ1-1,.,TRBV11-2,TGTGCCAGCAGTCCTAGGTGGGATCTGGTCGGCACTGAAGCTTTCTTT,CASSPRWDLVGTEAFF
.,TRBJ1-1,TRBD1,TRBV4-3,TGCGCCAGCAGCCAAGAAGGGGTGGGACAGGGGAACACTGAAGCTTTCTTT,CASSQEGVGQGNTEAFF
.,TRBJ2-1,.,TRBV4-3,TGCGCCAGCAGCCAAGATCGGCGGAGCTCCTACAATGAGCAGTTCTTC,CASSQDRRSSYNEQFF
.,TRBJ2-1,.,TRBV18,TGTGCCAGCTCACTCCCCCCAAACTATATTGAGCAGTTCTTC,CASSLPPNYIEQFF
.,TRBJ2-3,.,TRBV11-2,TGTGCCAGCAGCTTAGAATACGGCGGGGCTGGAGATACGCAGTATTTT,CASSLEYGGAGDTQYF
.,TRBJ2-7,.,TRBV28,TGTGCCAGCAGACCCTCCGCGACCTACGAGCAGTACTTC,CASRPSATYEQYF
.,TRBJ2-7,.,TRBV7-2,TGTGCCAGCAGCTTTTTCGGGTCAAAAGGCGGGGAGTACTTC,CASSFFGSKGGEYF
.,TRBJ2-1,.,TRBV15,TGTGCCACCAGCCCAAAGAAGAGGGGCCGGTCAAAAGGTGAGCAGTTCTTC,CATSPKKRGRSKGEQFF
.,TRBJ2-3,.,TRBV5-1,TGCGCCAGCAGCTTGGTGGGATACACAGATACGCAGTATTTT,CASSLVGYTDTQYF
.,TRBJ1-4,.,TRBV4-1,TGCGCCAGCAGCCTAGCGCGTGGAACACGGAATGAAAAACTGTTTTTT,CASSLARGTRNEKLFF
.,TRBJ2-5,TRBD2,TRBV19,TGTGCCAGTAGTATCACTAGCGGTGGTTTCCAAGAGACCCAGTACTTC,CASSITSGGFQETQYF
once,TRBJ2-7,TRBD1,TRBV28,TGTGCCAGCAGTTTAGACAGGGGAGCCTACGAGCAGTACTTC,CASSLDRGAYEQYF
.,TRBJ1-2,.,TRBV29-1,TGCAGCGTTGTCACAGGGCCTGGCTACACCTTC,CSVVTGPGYTF
.,TRBJ2-1,.,TRBV28,TGTGCCAGCAGTCGCGTCCCGACAGGTTTGTACAATGAGCAGTTCTTC,CASSRVPTGLYNEQFF
.,TRBJ2-2,TRBD1,TRBV5-5,TGTGCCAGCAATACCGGGACAGGGATGGCCGGGGAGCTGTTTTTT,CASNTGTGMAGELFF
.,TRBJ2-7,.,TRBV7-2,TGTGCCAGCAGCCCTCGGACCGGGACAACCTACGAGCAGTACTTC,CASSPRTGTTYEQYF
.,TRBJ2-7,.,TRBV27,TGTGCCAGCAGTCCTCTGCAGTTCACTTGGAGCGAGCAGTACTTC,CASSPLQFTWSEQYF
.,TRBJ1-4,.,TRBV7-2,TGTGCCAGCAGCTTTCTAGGGGGGGATGAAAAACTGTTTTTT,CASSFLGGDEKLFF
.,TRBJ2-7,.,TRBV7-9,TGTGCCAGCAGCTCCCGAAAGGGAATTTACGAGCAGTACTTC,CASSSRKGIYEQYF
.,TRBJ1-1,.,TRBV19,TGTGCCAGTAGTATTAGGGCAGGGGTGGTCACTGAAGCTTTCTTT,CASSIRAGVVTEAFF
.,TRBJ1-6,.,TRBV7-2,TGTGCCAGTCAGAGCTCCTATAATTCACCCCTCCACTTT,CASQSSYNSPLHF
.,TRBJ2-5,.,TRBV10-3,TGTGCCATCAGATACGGGACCCAGCAGGAGACCCAGTACTTC,CAIRYGTQQETQYF
.,TRBJ2-3,TRBD1,TRBV7-9,TGTGCCAGCAGCTCAACAGGGGGGCTGCTAAACACAGATACGCAGTATTTT,CASSSTGGLLNTDTQYF
.,TRBJ1-4,TRBD1,TRBV7-9,TGTGCCAGCAGCCCACAGGGGGGGAATGAAAAACTGTTTTTT,CASSPQGGNEKLFF
.,TRBJ2-4,.,TRBV11-2,TGTGCCAGCAGCGTAGGGTCGGAAAACATTCAGTACTTC,CASSVGSENIQYF
.,TRBJ2-7,.,TRBV13,TGTGCCAGCAGCTTAGAGCCCGGGACACCACCTCCCTACGAGCAGTACTTC,CASSLEPGTPPPYEQYF
few,TRBJ2-5,TRBD2,TRBV27,TGTGCCAGCAGTCTATATGGACTAGCGGGGGGAGAAGAGACCCAGTACTTC,CASSLYGLAGGEETQYF
.,TRBJ2-2,TRBD2,TRBV5-6,TGTGCCAGCAGCCCCTTTCAGATAGCGGGGGGGCCCGACGGGGAGCTGTTTTTT,CASSPFQIAGGPDGELFF
.,TRBJ2-1,TRBD2,TRBV4-3,TGCGCCAGCAGCCAGATAGAAGGAAGGGCTAGCGGGGGGGGTGAGCAGTTCTTC,CASSQIEGRASGGGEQFF
.,TRBJ1-1,.,TRBV6-5,TGTGCCAGCAGTTACGAGGGAAAGGAAGCTTTCTTT,CASSYEGKEAFF
.,TRBJ1-2,TRBD1,TRBV19,TGTGCCAGTAGGACATTACAGGGGTTATATGGCTACACCTTC,CASRTLQGLYGYTF
.,TRBJ1-1,.,TRBV30,TGTGCCTGGAGTGTCGGCCGACCAGTTGAAGCTTTCTTT,CAWSVGRPVEAFF
.,TRBJ2-3,.,TRBV5-4,TGTGCCAGCAGCTTGTCTGGCGCGGGGCGCACAGATACGCAGTATTTT,CASSLSGAGRTDTQYF
.,TRBJ2-5,TRBD2,TRBV9,TGTGCCAGCAGCCCAGGACTAGCTAGCCGGGGGGAGACCCAGTACTTC,CASSPGLASRGETQYF
.,TRBJ2-5,.,TRBV11-2,TGTGCCAGCAGCCGGGGAGACCAAGAGACCCAGTACTTC,CASSRGDQETQYF
.,TRBJ1-1,.,TRBV5-5,TGTGCCAGCAGCTCTGGTACAGGGTACAACACTGAAGCTTTCTTT,CASSSGTGYNTEAFF
.,TRBJ2-7,TRBD1,TRBV28,TGTGCCAGCAGGTTCGACAGGGGTGCCTACGAGCAGTACTTC,CASRFDRGAYEQYF
.,TRBJ1-4,.,TRBV11-2,TGTGCCAGCAGCTTAGGTTGGGGACGTGGTGAAAAACTGTTTTTT,CASSLGWGRGEKLFF
.,TRBJ1-2,.,TRBV5-4,TGTGCCAGCAGCTTGGAAGTGGGCGAACCCTATGGCTACACCTTC,CASSLEVGEPYGYTF
.,TRBJ1-1,.,TRBV7-6,TGTGCCAGCAGCTTAACCGGGGGGGCAGAAGCTTTCTTT,CASSLTGGAEAFF
.,TRBJ2-3,.,TRBV4-3,TGCGCCAGCAGCCAAATGGTCGCAGGGAGCACAGATACGCAGTATTTT,CASSQMVAGSTDTQYF